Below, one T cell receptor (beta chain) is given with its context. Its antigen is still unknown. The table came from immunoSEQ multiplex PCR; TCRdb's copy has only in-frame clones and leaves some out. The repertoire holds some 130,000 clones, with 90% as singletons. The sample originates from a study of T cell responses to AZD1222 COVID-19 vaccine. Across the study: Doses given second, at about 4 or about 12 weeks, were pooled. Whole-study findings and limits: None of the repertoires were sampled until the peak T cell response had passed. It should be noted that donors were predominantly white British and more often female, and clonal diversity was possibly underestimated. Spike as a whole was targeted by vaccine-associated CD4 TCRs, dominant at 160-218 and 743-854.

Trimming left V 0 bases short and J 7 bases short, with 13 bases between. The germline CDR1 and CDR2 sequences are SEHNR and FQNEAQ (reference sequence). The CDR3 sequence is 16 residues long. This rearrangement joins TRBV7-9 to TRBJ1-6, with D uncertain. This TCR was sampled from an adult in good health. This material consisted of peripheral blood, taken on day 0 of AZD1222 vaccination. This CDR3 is CASSLAPGQVNSPLHF. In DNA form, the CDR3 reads TGTGCCAGCAGCTTAGCGCCCGGGCAGGTGAATTCACCCCTCCACTTT.